This passage covers 19 T cell receptor beta chains from one sample sequenced in a study of CD4 T cells in relation to SARS-CoV-2 and coronaviruses. For these receptors, no antigen is known. Using immunoSEQ multiplex PCR, the repertoire was profiled, and TCRdb retains in-frame clones only, with some absent. Among about 15,000 clones listed, about 73% were seen once. The unexposed donors gave CD4+ T cells in 2011-2018, prior to COVID-19. Isolation of CD4+ T cells took place after about 9 days in culture. Sequenced: CD4+ T cells from PBMCs, cultured in vitro. The origin of the receptors is a human donor in good health.

The V and J genes are TRBV5-8 and TRBJ1-3, with TRBD1 matching over 7 bases. After removal of 2 bases from V and 3 bases from J, the junction contained 5 bases not matched to a gene. Germline V gives CDR1 SGHTS, CDR2 YDEGEE. There are 15 residues in the CDR3. The CDR3 sequence: CASSFDRASGNTIYF. The CDR3 bases are TGTGCCAGCAGCTTCGACAGGGCAAGTGGAAACACCATATATTTT. Looking up the rest from reference TRBV5-8 and TRBJ1-3 gives the full variable domain: EAGVTQSPTHLIKTRGQQATLRCSPISGHTSVYWYQQALGLGLQFLLWYDEGEERNRGNFPPRFSGRQFPNYSSELNVNALELEDSALYLCASSFDRASGNTIYFGEGSWLTVV.

The V and J genes are TRBV29-1 and TRBJ2-1; D gene unclear. Between the trimmed V and J ends, which lost 7 bases and 4 bases, there was a span of 11 bases. The CDR3 runs 12 residues. In germline, CDR1 is SQVTM, CDR2 ANQGSEA. The CDR3 DNA sequence: TGCAGCGCCCCTAAGGGATACAATGAGCAGTTCTTC. It specifies CSAPKGYNEQFF.

The CDR3 bases are TGTGCCAGTAGTATAGTACCGTCGCGAAATCAGCCCCAGCATTTT. This gives the protein CASSIVPSRNQPQHF. The rearrangement uses TRBV19 and TRBJ1-5, with D unclear. Between the trimmed V and J ends, which lost 1 base and 4 bases, there was a span of 11 bases. Germline V gene lookup returns CDR1 LNHDA and CDR2 SQIVND (reference sequence). The CDR3 is 15 residues long.

This rearrangement joins TRBV6-5 to TRBJ2-1; unclear D gene. CDR1 and CDR2 (germline): MNHEY, SVGAGI. The CDR3 loop spans 15 amino acids. V lost 6 bases and J 1 base, leaving 13 bases between the germline ends. Here the CDR3 reads CASRGVSISYNEQFF. The DNA of the CDR3 is TGTGCCAGCAGGGGCGTCAGTATTTCCTACAATGAGCAGTTCTTC.

The gene calls are TRBV9 and TRBJ2-3; D remains unclear. The V gene lost 8 bases and the J gene lost 4 bases, with 17 bases spanning the gap. Germline V gene sequence: CDR1 SGDLS, CDR2 YYNGEE. This CDR3 region has 14 residues. CDR3 loop: CASIIPHTPDTQYF. The CDR3 DNA sequence: TGTGCCAGTATCATCCCTCACACCCCAGATACGCAGTATTTT. The full variable domain, with the rest looked up from reference TRBV9 and TRBJ2-3, is DSGVTQTPKHLITATGQRVTLRCSPRSGDLSVYWYQQSLDQGLQFLIQYYNGEERAKGNILERFSAQQFPDLHSELNLSSLELGDSALYFCASIIPHTPDTQYFGPGTRLTVL.

The CDR3 reads CASSPPAVSYNEQFF. For the CDR3, the DNA is TGTGCCAGCTCACCACCGGCGGTATCCTACAATGAGCAGTTCTTC. The J gene is TRBJ2-1, the V gene TRBV18; D remains ambiguous. From germline, CDR1 is KGHSH and CDR2 LQKENI. V gave up 0 bases and J gave up 1 base, with 7 bases separating them. There are 15 residues in the CDR3. Combining the CDR3 with reference TRBV18 and TRBJ2-1 gives the whole variable domain NAGVMQNPRHLVRRRGQEARLRCSPMKGHSHVYWYRQLPEEGLKFMVYLQKENIIDESGMPKERFSAEFPKEGPSILRIQQVVRGDSAAYFCASSPPAVSYNEQFFGPGTRLTVL.

CDR3 DNA sequence: TGTGCCTGGAGGGGACTAGCGCGAGACAATGAGCAGTTCTTC. Its translation is CAWRGLARDNEQFF. The V gene is TRBV30, the J gene TRBJ2-1; TRBD2 agrees at 10 bases. V shed 3 bases, J shed 5 bases, and the junction held 4 bases outside the gene matches. The CDR3 spans 14 residues. Germline V gene lookup returns CDR1 GTSNPN and CDR2 SVGIG (reference sequence).

The chain has TRBV28 and TRBJ2-5; D tentatively fits TRBD1 or TRBD2 (5 bases each). Germline V lookup: CDR1 MDHEN, CDR2 SYDVKM. Trimming cost V 0 bases and J 7 bases, with 6 bases left between them. This CDR3 spans 12 amino acids. This CDR3 reads CASSLWRGTQYF. The CDR3 region has the DNA TGTGCCAGCAGTTTATGGAGGGGGACCCAGTACTTC.

The rearrangement uses TRBV19 and TRBJ2-7; a possible D gene is TRBD2 (7 bases). V dropped 8 bases and J dropped 0 bases, with 20 bases sitting between them. The CDR3 extends over 16 amino acids. The germline gives CDR1 LNHDA, CDR2 SQIVND (reference sequence). This CDR3 reads CASARTGGGSSYEQYF. Here the CDR3 DNA reads TGTGCCAGTGCCCGAACCGGGGGCGGGAGCTCCTACGAGCAGTACTTC.

The chain couples TRBV2 to TRBJ2-1; TRBD2 aligns across 8 bases. Trimming cost V 8 bases and J 5 bases; bases outside gene matches: 11. The germline V gene encodes CDR1 SNHLY and CDR2 FYNNEI. The CDR3 runs 15 residues. CDR3 nucleotide sequence: TGTGCCAGCGGCCTGGAGGCGGGAGGTAACAATGAGCAGTTCTTC. Encoded protein: CASGLEAGGNNEQFF.

CDR3 bases: TGTGCCAGCACCGACAGGGGGTACTACGGCAATCAGCCCCAGCATTTT. This codes for CASTDRGYYGNQPQHF. V and J are TRBV28 and TRBJ1-5; 9 nucleotides align to TRBD1. V was pared by 7 bases and J by 2 bases, with 9 bases of the junction left unmatched. Germline V lookup: CDR1 MDHEN, CDR2 SYDVKM. This CDR3 comprises 16 residues.

The chain links TRBV2 to TRBJ2-1; weak D call: TRBD1 (5 bases). The CDR3 is 11 residues long. Trimming removed 7 bases from V and 8 bases from J, with 9 bases in between. CDR1 SNHLY and CDR2 FYNNEI come from the germline V gene. The CDR3 DNA sequence: TGTGCCAGCACCAGGGTCGATGAGCAGTTCTTC. It specifies CASTRVDEQFF.

V usage is TRBV13 and J usage is TRBJ2-7; D remains unclear. The CDR3 has 15 amino acids. Per germline, CDR1 PRHDT and CDR2 FYEKMQ (reference sequence). V was clipped by 0 bases and J by 3 bases, with 12 bases between them. The CDR3 is CASSLGSFPFYEQYF. The CDR3 region has the DNA TGTGCCAGCAGCTTAGGAAGCTTTCCCTTCTACGAGCAGTACTTC.

This rearrangement joins TRBV10-2 to TRBJ2-5; D is unresolved. The V end lost 4 bases, the J end lost 4 bases, and 10 bases lay between the germline ends. Germline CDR1 reads WSHSY; CDR2 reads SAAADI. The CDR3 covers 13 residues. The CDR3 region has the DNA TGCGCCAGCAGTGTTGTCAGATTAGAGACCCAGTACTTC. Protein: CASSVVRLETQYF.

The chain uses TRBV25-1 and TRBJ2-5; D remains unclear. This CDR3 is built from 9 residues. CDR1 and CDR2 from the germline V gene are MGHDK and SYGVNS. Trimming removed 10 bases from V and 6 bases from J, with 6 bases in between. CDR3: CATPKTQYF. In DNA, the CDR3 is TGTGCCACCCCGAAGACCCAGTACTTC.

CDR3 region: CASSPVAATIASQAQYF. The CDR3 nucleotides are TGTGCCAGCAGCCCGGTAGCGGCGACTATTGCATCCCAGGCCCAGTACTTC. The chain links TRBV3-1 (or the pseudogene TRBV3-2) to TRBJ2-5; possibly TRBD2 for D (6 bases). V lost 4 bases, J lost 9 bases, and 27 bases lay in between. CDR1 LGHDT and CDR2 YNNKEL come from the germline V gene (reference sequence). CDR3 length equals 17 residues.

Concerning this clone: Germline is not matched at one junction end, which may reflect a read error. The genes are TRBV6-5 and TRBJ1-5, with D unclear. The CDR3 covers 13 residues. CDR1 and CDR2 from the germline V gene are MNHEY and SVGAGI. The CDR3 coding sequence is TGTGCCAGCTTGGTGGGGAACGGTCAGCCCCGGCATTTT. Translated, it gives CASLVGNGQPRHF.

The chain couples TRBV5-1 to TRBJ2-7; 10 nucleotides align to TRBD2. Germline CDR1 is SGHRS and CDR2 is YFSETQ. This CDR3 is 14 amino acids long. V trimming: 4 bases; J trimming: 3 bases; junction bases outside the gene matches: 4. Here the CDR3 reads CASSIGLADYEQYF. CDR3 DNA sequence: TGCGCCAGCAGCATCGGACTAGCGGACTACGAGCAGTACTTC.

With regard to this clone: The same CDR3 can be traced to other DNA sequences in this sample. This sequence joins TRBV5-1 and TRBJ1-1, with D perhaps matching TRBD1 (6 bases). The CDR3 has 15 residues. Germline lookup yields CDR1 SGHRS and CDR2 YFSETQ. V was trimmed by 2 bases and J by 0 bases, leaving 11 bases between them. This CDR3 is CASSLAGTLNTEAFF. The CDR3 DNA follows: TGCGCCAGCAGCTTAGCAGGGACATTGAACACTGAAGCTTTCTTT.